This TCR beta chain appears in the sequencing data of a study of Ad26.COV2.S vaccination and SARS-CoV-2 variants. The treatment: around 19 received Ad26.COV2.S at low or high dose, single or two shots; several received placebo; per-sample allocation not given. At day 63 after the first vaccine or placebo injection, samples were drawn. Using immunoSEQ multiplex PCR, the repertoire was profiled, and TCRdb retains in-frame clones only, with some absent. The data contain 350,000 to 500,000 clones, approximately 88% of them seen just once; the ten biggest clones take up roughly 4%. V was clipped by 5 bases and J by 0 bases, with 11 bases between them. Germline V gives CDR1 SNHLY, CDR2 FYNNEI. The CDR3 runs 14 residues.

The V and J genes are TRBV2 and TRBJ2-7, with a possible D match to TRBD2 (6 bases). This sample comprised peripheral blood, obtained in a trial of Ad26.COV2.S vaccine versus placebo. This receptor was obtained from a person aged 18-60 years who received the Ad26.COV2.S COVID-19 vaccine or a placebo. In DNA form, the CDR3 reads TGTGCCAGCAGTCGGGCCGGGAGCTCCTACGAGCAGTACTTC. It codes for CASSRAGSSYEQYF.